This TCR beta chain was identified during a study of molecular identifiers for immune sequencing clone quantification. Across the whole study: Four of five RNA aliquots from approximately 20,000 or 98,000 naive CD8 T cells were sequenced.

Isolation of naive CD8 T cells was achieved by sorting on a CD8+CD4-CCR7+CD45RA+ phenotype. This clonotype was picked up many times. The CDR3 contains 13 residues. CDR1 is MNHNS and CDR2 is SASEGT in the germline V gene. The V and J ends lost 1 base and 7 bases respectively, with 11 bases between them. Making the bulk TCR libraries relied on previously described methods and listed TCR primers. One entry per CDR3 protein, called by TCRdb with MiXCR from the PCR reads. The sample gives 65,000 or so distinct CDR3 sequences, about 18% of which show up once; about 1.6% is in the top ten. The chain combines TRBV6-1 with TRBJ2-7; perhaps TRBD2 as D (5 bases). The sequencing sample was made of naive CD8+ T cells from blood, with Jurkat cell RNA spiked in. The subset denotes: FACS-sorted CD8+CD4-CCR7+CD45RA+ naive T cells. The clonotype was recovered from a human donor in good health. Some libraries in this study had Jurkat cell RNA spiked in. In DNA, the CDR3 is TGTGCCAGCAGTGAAGTGGGTCGCGGGGAGCAGTACTTC. Translated, it gives CASSEVGRGEQYF.